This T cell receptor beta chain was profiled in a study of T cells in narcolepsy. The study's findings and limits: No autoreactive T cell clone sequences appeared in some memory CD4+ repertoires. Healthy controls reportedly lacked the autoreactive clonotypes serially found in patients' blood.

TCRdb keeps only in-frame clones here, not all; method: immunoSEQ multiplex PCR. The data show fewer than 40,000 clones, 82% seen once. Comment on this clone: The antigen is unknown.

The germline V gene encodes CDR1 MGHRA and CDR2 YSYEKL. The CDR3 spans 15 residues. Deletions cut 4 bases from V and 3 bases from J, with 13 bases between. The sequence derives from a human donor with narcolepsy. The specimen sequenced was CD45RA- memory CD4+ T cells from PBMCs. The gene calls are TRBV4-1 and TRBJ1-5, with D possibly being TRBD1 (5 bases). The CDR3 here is CASSPVWGYNQPQHF. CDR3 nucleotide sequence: TGCGCCAGCAGCCCGGTCTGGGGGTACAATCAGCCCCAGCATTTT.